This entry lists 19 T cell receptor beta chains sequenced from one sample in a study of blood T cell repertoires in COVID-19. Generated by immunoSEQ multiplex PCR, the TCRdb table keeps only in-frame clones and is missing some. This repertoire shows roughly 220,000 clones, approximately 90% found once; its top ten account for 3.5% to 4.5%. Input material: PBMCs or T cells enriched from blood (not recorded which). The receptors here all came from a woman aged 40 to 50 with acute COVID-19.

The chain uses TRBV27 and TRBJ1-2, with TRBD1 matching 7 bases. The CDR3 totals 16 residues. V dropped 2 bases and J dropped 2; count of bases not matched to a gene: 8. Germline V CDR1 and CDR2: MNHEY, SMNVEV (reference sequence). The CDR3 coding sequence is TGTGCCAGCAGTTTAACGGGGACAGCTCCAAACTATGGCTACACCTTC. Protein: CASSLTGTAPNYGYTF.

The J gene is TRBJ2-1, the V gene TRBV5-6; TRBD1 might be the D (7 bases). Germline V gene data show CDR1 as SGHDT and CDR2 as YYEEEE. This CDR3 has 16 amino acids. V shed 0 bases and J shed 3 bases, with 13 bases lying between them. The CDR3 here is CASSLVAGGGYNEQFF. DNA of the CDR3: TGTGCCAGCAGCTTGGTGGCAGGGGGAGGCTACAATGAGCAGTTCTTC. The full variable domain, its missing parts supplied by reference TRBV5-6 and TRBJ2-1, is DAGVTQSPTHLIKTRGQQVTLRCSPKSGHDTVSWYQQALGQGPQFIFQYYEEEERQRGNFPDRFSGHQFPNYSSELNVNALLLGDSALYLCASSLVAGGGYNEQFFGPGTRLTVL.

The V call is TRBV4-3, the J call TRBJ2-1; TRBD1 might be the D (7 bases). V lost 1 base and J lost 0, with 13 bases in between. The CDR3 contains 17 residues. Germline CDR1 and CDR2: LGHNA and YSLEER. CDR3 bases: TGCGCCAGCAGCCAAGTACCAGGGGGGAGCTCCTACAATGAGCAGTTCTTC. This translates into CASSQVPGGSSYNEQFF.

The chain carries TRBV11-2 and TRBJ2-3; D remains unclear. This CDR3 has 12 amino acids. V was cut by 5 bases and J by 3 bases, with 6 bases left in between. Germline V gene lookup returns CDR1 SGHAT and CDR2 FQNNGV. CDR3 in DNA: TGTGCCAGCAGCAAGCGAACAGATACGCAGTATTTT. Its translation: CASSKRTDTQYF.

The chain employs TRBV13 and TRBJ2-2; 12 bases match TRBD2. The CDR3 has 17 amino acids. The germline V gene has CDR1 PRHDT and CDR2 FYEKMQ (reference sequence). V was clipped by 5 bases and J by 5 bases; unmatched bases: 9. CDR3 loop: CASSPETSGGRTGELFF. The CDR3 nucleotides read TGTGCCAGCAGCCCCGAGACTAGCGGGGGAAGGACCGGGGAGCTGTTTTTT.

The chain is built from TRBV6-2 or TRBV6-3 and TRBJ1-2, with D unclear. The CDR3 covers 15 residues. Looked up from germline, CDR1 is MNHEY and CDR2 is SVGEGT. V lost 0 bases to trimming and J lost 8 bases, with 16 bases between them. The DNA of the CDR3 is TGTGCCAGCAGTTACTCTTGGACCTACGGGAACGGCTACACCTTC. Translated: CASSYSWTYGNGYTF.

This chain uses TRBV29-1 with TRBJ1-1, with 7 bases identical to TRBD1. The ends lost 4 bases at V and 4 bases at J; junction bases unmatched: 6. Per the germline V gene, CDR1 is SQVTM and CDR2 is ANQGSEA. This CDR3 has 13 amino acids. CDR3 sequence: CSVGGGTVTEAFF. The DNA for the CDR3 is TGCAGCGTTGGAGGGGGCACAGTCACTGAAGCTTTCTTT.

The CDR3 sequence: CASTTGSVNTEAFF. CDR3 nucleotides: TGTGCCAGCACAACAGGGTCCGTAAACACTGAAGCTTTCTTT. The rearrangement joins TRBV9 to TRBJ1-1; D possibly corresponds to TRBD1 (6 bases). Per germline, CDR1 SGDLS and CDR2 YYNGEE. The CDR3 totals 14 residues. The V and J ends lost 6 bases and 2 bases respectively, with 14 bases between them.

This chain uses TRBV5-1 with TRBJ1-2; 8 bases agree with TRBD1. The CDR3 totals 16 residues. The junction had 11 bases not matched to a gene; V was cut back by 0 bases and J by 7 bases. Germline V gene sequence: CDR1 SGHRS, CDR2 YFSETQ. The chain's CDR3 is CASSLGTDRVTSGYTF. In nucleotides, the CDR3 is TGCGCCAGCAGCTTGGGGACGGACAGGGTAACGAGTGGCTACACCTTC.

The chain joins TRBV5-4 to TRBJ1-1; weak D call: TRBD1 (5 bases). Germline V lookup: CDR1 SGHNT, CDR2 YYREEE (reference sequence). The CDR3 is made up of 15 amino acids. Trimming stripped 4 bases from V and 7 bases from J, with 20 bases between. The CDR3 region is CASSPPQGVSVEAFF. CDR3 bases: TGTGCCAGCAGCCCCCCTCAGGGTGTTTCTGTTGAAGCTTTCTTT.

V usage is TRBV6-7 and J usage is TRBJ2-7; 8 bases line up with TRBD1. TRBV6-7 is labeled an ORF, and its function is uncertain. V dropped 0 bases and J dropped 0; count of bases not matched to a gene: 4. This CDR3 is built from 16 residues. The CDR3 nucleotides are TGTGCCAGCAGTTACTCAGACAGGGGTACCTCCTACGAGCAGTACGTC. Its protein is CASSYSDRGTSYEQYV.

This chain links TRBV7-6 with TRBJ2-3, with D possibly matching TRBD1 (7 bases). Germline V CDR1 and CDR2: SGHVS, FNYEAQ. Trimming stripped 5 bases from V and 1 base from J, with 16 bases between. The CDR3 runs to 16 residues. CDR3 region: CASSLGGGGGTDTQYF. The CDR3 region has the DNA TGTGCCAGCAGCCTTGGTGGAGGGGGCGGCACAGATACGCAGTATTTT.

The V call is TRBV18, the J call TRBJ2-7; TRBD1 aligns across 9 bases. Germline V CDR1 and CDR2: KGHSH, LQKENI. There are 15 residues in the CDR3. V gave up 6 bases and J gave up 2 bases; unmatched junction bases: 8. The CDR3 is CASSAGTGYPYEQYV. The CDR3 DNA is TGTGCCAGCTCGGCCGGGACAGGGTATCCCTACGAGCAGTACGTC.

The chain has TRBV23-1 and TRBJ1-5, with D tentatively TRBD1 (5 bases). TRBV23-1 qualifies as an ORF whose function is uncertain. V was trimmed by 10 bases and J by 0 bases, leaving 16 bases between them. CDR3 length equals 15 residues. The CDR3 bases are TGCGCCACCATCCGGGGGGAAGATAGCAATCAGCCCCAGCATTTT. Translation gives CATIRGEDSNQPQHF.

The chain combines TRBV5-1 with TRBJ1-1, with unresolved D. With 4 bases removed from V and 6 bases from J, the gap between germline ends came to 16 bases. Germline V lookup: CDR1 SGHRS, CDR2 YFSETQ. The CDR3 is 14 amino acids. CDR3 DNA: TGCGCCAGCAGCCCCCAGTTCAGAAGTGCTGAAGCTTTCTTT. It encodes CASSPQFRSAEAFF.

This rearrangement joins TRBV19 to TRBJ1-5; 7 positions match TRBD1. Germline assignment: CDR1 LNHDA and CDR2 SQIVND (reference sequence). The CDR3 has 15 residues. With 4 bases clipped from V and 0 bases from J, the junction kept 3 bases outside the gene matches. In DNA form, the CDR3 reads TGTGCCAGTAGTACCCGACAGGGTAGCAATCAGCCCCAGCATTTT. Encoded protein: CASSTRQGSNQPQHF.

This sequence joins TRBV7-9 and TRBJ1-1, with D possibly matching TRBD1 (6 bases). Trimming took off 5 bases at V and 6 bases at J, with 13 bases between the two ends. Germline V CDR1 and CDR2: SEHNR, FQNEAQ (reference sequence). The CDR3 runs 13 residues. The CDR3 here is CASSPLAGAEAFF. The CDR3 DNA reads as TGTGCCAGCAGCCCCCTGGCAGGGGCTGAAGCTTTCTTT.

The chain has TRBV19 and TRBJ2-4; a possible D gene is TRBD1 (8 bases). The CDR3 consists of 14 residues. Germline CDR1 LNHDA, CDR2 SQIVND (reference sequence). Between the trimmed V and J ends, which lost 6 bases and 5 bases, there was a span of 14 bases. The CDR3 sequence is CASRRTGRENIQYF. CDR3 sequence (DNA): TGTGCCAGTAGACGGACAGGGAGGGAAAACATTCAGTACTTC.

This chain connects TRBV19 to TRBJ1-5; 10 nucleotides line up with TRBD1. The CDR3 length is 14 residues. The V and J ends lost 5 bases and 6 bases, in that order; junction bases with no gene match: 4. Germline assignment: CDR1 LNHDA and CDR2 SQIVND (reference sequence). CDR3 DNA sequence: TGTGCCAGTAGTCGGACAGGGGGAAGTCAGCCCCAGCATTTT. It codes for CASSRTGGSQPQHF.